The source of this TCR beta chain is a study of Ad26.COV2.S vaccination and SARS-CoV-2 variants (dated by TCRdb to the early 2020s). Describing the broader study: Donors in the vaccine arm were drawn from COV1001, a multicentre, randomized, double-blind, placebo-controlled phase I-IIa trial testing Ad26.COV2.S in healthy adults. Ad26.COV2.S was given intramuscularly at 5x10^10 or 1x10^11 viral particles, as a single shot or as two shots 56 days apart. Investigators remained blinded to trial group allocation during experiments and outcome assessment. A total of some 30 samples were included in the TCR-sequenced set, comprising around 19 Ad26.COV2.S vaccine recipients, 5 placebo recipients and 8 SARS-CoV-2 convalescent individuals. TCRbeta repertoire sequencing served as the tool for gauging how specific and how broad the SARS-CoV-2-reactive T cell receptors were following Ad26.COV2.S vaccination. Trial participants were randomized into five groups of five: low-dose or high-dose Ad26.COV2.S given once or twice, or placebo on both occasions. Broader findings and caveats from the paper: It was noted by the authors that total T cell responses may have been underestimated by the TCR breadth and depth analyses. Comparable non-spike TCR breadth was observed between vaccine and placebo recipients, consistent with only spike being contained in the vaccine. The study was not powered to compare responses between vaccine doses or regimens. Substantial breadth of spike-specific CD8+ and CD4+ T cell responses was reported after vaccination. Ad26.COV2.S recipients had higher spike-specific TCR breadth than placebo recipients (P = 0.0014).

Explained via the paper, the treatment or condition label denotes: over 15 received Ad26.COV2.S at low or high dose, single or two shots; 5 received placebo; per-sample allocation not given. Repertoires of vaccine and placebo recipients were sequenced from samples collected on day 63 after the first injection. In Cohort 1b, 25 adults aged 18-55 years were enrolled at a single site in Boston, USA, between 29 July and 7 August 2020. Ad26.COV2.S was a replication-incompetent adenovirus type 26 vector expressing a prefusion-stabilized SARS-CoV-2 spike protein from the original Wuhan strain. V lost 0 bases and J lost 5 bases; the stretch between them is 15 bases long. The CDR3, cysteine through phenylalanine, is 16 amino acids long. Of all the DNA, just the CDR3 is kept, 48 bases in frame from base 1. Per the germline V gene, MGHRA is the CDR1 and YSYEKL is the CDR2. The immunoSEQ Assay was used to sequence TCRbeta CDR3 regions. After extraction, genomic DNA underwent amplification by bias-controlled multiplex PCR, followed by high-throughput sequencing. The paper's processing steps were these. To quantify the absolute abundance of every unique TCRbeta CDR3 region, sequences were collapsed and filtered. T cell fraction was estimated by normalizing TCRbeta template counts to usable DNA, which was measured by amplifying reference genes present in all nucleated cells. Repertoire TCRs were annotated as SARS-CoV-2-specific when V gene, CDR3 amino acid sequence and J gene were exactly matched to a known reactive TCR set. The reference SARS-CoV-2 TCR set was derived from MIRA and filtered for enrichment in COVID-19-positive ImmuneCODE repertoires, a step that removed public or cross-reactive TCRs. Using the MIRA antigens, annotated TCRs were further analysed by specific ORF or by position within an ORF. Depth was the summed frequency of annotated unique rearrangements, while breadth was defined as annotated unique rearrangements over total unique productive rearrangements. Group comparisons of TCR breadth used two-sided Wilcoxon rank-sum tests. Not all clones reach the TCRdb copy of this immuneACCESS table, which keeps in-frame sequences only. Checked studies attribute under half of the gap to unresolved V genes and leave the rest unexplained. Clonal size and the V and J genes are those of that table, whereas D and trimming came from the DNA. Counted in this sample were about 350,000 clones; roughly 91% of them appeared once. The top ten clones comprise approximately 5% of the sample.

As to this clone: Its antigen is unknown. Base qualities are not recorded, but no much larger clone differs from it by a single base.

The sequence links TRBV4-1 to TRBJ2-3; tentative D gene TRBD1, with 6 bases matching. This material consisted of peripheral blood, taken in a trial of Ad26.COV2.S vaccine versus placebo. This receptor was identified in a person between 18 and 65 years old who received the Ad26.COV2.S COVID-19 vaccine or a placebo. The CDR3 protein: CASSQDMAQGKDTQYF. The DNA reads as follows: TGCGCCAGCAGCCAAGATATGGCCCAGGGGAAAGATACGCAGTATTTT.